Below, 8 T cell receptor beta chains from the same sample are listed, as sequenced in a study of shared clonotypes between healthy human individuals. Naive CD8 cells lacked CD45RO and underwent positive selection for CCR7, leaving out terminally differentiated effector memory CD45RA+ cells. The assay was immunoSEQ multiplex PCR, and TCRdb's table has in-frame clones only and misses some. The repertoire consists of approximately 720,000 clones, with 92% occurring once and the leading ten covering 24%. Specimen: naive CD8+ T cells sorted from blood. Receptors were obtained from a man younger than 40 in good health.

The chain couples TRBV7-9 to TRBJ2-7; 9 positions agree with TRBD2. The CDR3 is made up of 16 amino acids. Germline lookup yields CDR1 SEHNR and CDR2 FQNEAQ (reference sequence). The junction had 7 bases not matched to a gene; V was cut back by 4 bases and J by 0 bases. This CDR3 reads CASSSPTSGGSYEQYF. CDR3 nucleotide sequence: TGTGCCAGCAGCTCGCCGACTAGCGGAGGCTCCTACGAGCAGTACTTC.

This chain uses TRBV6-5 with TRBJ1-5; a weak D match, TRBD1 (5 bases). Trimming removed 0 bases at V and 2 bases at J, with 8 bases between. Germline CDR1 is MNHEY and CDR2 is SVGAGI. This CDR3 is built from 15 residues. Written as DNA, the CDR3 is TGTGCCAGCAGTTACTCGGGGGTTGGCAATCAGCCCCAGCATTTT. Translated, it gives CASSYSGVGNQPQHF.

The rearrangement joins TRBV4-1 to TRBJ1-5; 8 bases agree with TRBD1. This CDR3 spans 17 amino acids. Looked up from germline, CDR1 is MGHRA and CDR2 is YSYEKL. V lost 1 base to trimming and J lost 0 bases; unmatched junction nucleotides: 5. CDR3 sequence reads: CASSQGTGSHSNQPQHF. The CDR3 DNA reads TGCGCCAGCAGCCAAGGGACAGGGAGTCATAGCAATCAGCCCCAGCATTTT.

The V call is TRBV4-1, the J call TRBJ2-7; 10 bases agree with TRBD2. The germline V gene has CDR1 MGHRA and CDR2 YSYEKL. The CDR3 is 15 amino acids. The trim removed 3 bases at V and 2 bases at J, leaving 4 bases unmatched. CDR3 protein: CASSHRLAGAYEQYF. CDR3 coding DNA: TGCGCCAGCAGCCACAGACTAGCGGGCGCCTACGAGCAGTACTTC.

The gene calls are TRBV13 and TRBJ2-7, with TRBD1 identical over 7 bases. The germline V gene has CDR1 PRHDT and CDR2 FYEKMQ (reference sequence). This CDR3 is 16 amino acids long. V lost 2 bases, J lost 3 bases, and 10 bases stayed unmatched. The CDR3 sequence: CASSLRHGTDIYEQYF. The CDR3 DNA reads as TGTGCCAGCAGCTTACGACACGGGACAGACATCTACGAGCAGTACTTC.

The CDR3 DNA sequence: TGTGCCAGCAGCTTAGGTGGCCAGAAGACTAGCGGGAGCAATGAGCAGTTCTTC. Its translation is CASSLGGQKTSGSNEQFF. V usage is TRBV7-9 and J usage is TRBJ2-1; 12 bases fit TRBD2. Per germline, CDR1 SEHNR and CDR2 FQNEAQ (reference sequence). Trimming removed 1 base from V and 6 bases from J; junction bases left unmatched: 10. CDR3 size: 18 residues.

V gene TRBV7-9 combines with J gene TRBJ2-6; TRBD1 matches at 7 bases. From germline, CDR1 is SEHNR and CDR2 FQNEAQ (reference sequence). V gave up 3 bases and J gave up 0 bases; unmatched junction bases: 5. This CDR3 contains 17 residues. This CDR3 is CASSFGQADSGANVLTF. Here the CDR3 DNA reads TGTGCCAGCAGCTTCGGACAGGCCGACTCTGGGGCCAACGTCCTGACTTTC.

The chain links TRBV6-1 to TRBJ2-3; 8 bases align to TRBD2. J lost 5 bases, V lost 7 bases, and 11 bases had no gene match. From germline, CDR1 is MNHNS and CDR2 SASEGT. This CDR3 is built from 15 residues. The CDR3, as DNA: TGTGCCAGCATAACCGGGACTAGTTCTGGAGATACGCAGTATTTT. Protein product: CASITGTSSGDTQYF.